The 29 T cell receptor beta chains given below trace back to one sample, sequenced in a study of CD8 T cells in ankylosing spondylitis. MiXCR was run by TCRdb on the 5' RACE reads, yielding one entry per CDR3 protein. Seen here are roughly 140,000 distinct CDR3 sequences, under 45% observed once, and the top ten hold nearly 15%. Sequenced input: synovial fluid, either unsorted or a sorted T cell fraction (not recorded which). These receptors were collected from a male donor with ankylosing spondylitis.

The rearrangement uses TRBV6-2 or TRBV6-3 and TRBJ2-5; D unclear. CDR3 length: 13 residues. The V and J ends lost 2 bases and 2 bases respectively, with 6 bases between them. From germline, CDR1 is MNHEY and CDR2 SVGEGT. As DNA, the CDR3 is TGTGCCAGCAGTTACGCGGCGCAAGAGACCCAGTACTTC. It yields the protein CASSYAAQETQYF.

In this sample, this clonotype turned up a few times. The chain uses TRBV25-1 and TRBJ2-1; 9 positions agree with TRBD2. The J segment lost 2 bases and the V segment lost 2 bases, leaving 7 bases of the junction unmatched. Germline V gene lookup returns CDR1 MGHDK and CDR2 SYGVNS. The CDR3 contains 17 residues. CDR3: CASSEIEAGGTYNEQFF. For the CDR3, the DNA is TGTGCCAGCAGTGAAATCGAAGCGGGAGGTACCTACAATGAGCAGTTCTTC. Supplemented by reference TRBV25-1 and TRBJ2-1, the full variable domain reads EADIYQTPRYLVIGTGKKITLECSQTMGHDKMYWYQQDPGMELHLIHYSYGVNSTEKGDLSSESTVSRIRTEHFPLTLESARPSHTSQYLCASSEIEAGGTYNEQFFGPGTRLTVL.

This clonotype occurred many times. The CDR3 bases are TGTGCCACCAGCTTGAGAGGACATGAAGCTTTCTTT. Protein sequence: CATSLRGHEAFF. The V call is TRBV15, the J call TRBJ1-1; D might be TRBD1 (5 bases). The germline V gene has CDR1 LNHNV and CDR2 YYDKDF (reference sequence). V lost 5 bases to trimming and J lost 7 bases, with 11 bases between them. CDR3 length: 12 residues. Variable domain in full (rest from reference TRBV15 and TRBJ1-1): DAMVIQNPRYQVTQFGKPVTLSCSQTLNHNVMYWYQQKSSQAPKLLFHYYDKDFNNEADTPDNFQSRRPNTSFCFLDIRSPGLGDTAMYLCATSLRGHEAFFGQGTRLTVV.

In its sample, this clonotype was seen a few times. The chain combines TRBV7-2 with TRBJ2-3, with D possibly matching TRBD2 (7 bases). This CDR3 has 17 amino acids. Trimming left V 1 base short and J 4 bases short, with 18 bases between. Germline V lookup: CDR1 SGHTA, CDR2 FQGNSA. CDR3 region: CASSLGVGGRFSDTQYF. The CDR3 nucleotides are TGTGCCAGCAGCTTAGGCGTGGGGGGGCGCTTTTCAGATACGCAGTATTTT.

The V and J genes are TRBV19 and TRBJ1-5, with a weak D call TRBD1 (5 bases). Germline-derived CDR1 and CDR2 are LNHDA and SQIVND (reference sequence). This CDR3 contains 14 residues. V lost 7 bases and J lost 6, with 16 bases in between. For the CDR3, the DNA is TGTGCCAGTACCCCAACCACGGGGGGTCAGCCCCAGCATTTT. Translating it yields CASTPTTGGQPQHF.

This chain links TRBV10-3 with TRBJ2-3, with 7 bases aligning to TRBD2. The germline V gene has CDR1 ENHRY and CDR2 SYGVKD. The J segment lost 1 base and the V segment lost 6 bases, leaving 19 bases of the junction unmatched. The CDR3 totals 19 residues. The CDR3 DNA is TGTGCCATCAGCCTTTCGGGTTTAGCTTACGCGGGAGGCACAGATACGCAGTATTTT. It specifies CAISLSGLAYAGGTDTQYF.

The rearrangement joins TRBV7-6 to TRBJ2-3; D is uncertain. The V gene's germline CDR1 is SGHVS and CDR2 FNYEAQ. V lost 4 bases, J lost 3 bases, and 8 bases lay in between. The CDR3 consists of 13 residues. This CDR3 is CASSSLQTDTQYF. CDR3 coding DNA: TGTGCCAGCAGCTCCCTCCAGACAGATACGCAGTATTTT. Using reference TRBV7-6 and TRBJ2-3 for the parts outside the CDR3, the full variable domain is GAGVSQSPRYKVTKRGQDVALRCDPISGHVSLYWYRQALGQGPEFLTYFNYEAQQDKSGLPNDRFSAERPEGSISTLTIQRTEQRDSAMYRCASSSLQTDTQYFGPGTRLTVL.

This chain connects TRBV2 to TRBJ2-3, with D perhaps matching TRBD1 or TRBD2 (5 bases each). The germline V and J ends were trimmed by 8 bases and 3 bases, with 15 bases remaining between them. This CDR3 contains 14 residues. From germline, CDR1 is SNHLY and CDR2 FYNNEI. As DNA, the CDR3 is TGTGCCAGCGAGAATGAGGGGAGTACAGATACGCAGTATTTT. This sequence encodes CASENEGSTDTQYF.

The chain links TRBV4-2 to TRBJ2-1, with 13 bases fitting TRBD2. The CDR3 has 16 amino acids. The germline V gene has CDR1 LGHNA and CDR2 YNFKEQ. Unmatched junction bases numbered 5, after V lost 0 bases and J lost 9 bases. The CDR3 loop reads CASSQDPGLAGFEQFF. CDR3 sequence (DNA): TGTGCCAGCAGCCAAGATCCGGGACTAGCGGGGTTTGAGCAGTTCTTC.

There are many counts of this clonotype. The genes are TRBV27 and TRBJ2-7, with 7 nucleotides matching TRBD1. The CDR3 has 15 residues. With 6 bases clipped from V and 3 bases from J, the junction kept 11 bases outside the gene matches. Germline CDR1 MNHEY, CDR2 SMNVEV (reference sequence). The CDR3 protein is CASSPSGTVYYEQYF. The CDR3 DNA reads TGTGCCAGCAGCCCCTCCGGGACAGTATACTACGAGCAGTACTTC.

This clonotype was recorded a few times. The chain carries TRBV2 and TRBJ2-7; TRBD1 aligns across 7 bases. Germline CDR1 SNHLY, CDR2 FYNNEI. The CDR3 runs 14 residues. J lost 3 bases, V lost 7 bases, and 9 bases had no gene match. The chain's CDR3 is CASIATGVFYEQYF. In DNA form, the CDR3 reads TGTGCCAGCATCGCCACAGGGGTCTTCTACGAGCAGTACTTC.

This chain joins TRBV11-2 and TRBJ2-2; the match to TRBD2 covers 15 bases. Trimming took 5 bases from V and 6 from J; bases not matched to a gene: 13. Germline V gives CDR1 SGHAT, CDR2 FQNNGV. CDR3 size: 19 residues. The DNA of the CDR3 is TGTGCCAGCAGCGCCAAGCCGGGACTAGCGGGAGGTGTCGCCGGGGAGCTGTTTTTT. Its translation: CASSAKPGLAGGVAGELFF.

This clonotype was seen only a few times. The rearrangement joins TRBV5-1 to TRBJ1-1; maybe TRBD1 (5 bases). CDR1 SGHRS and CDR2 YFSETQ come from the germline V gene. This CDR3 comprises 13 residues. Trimming left V 2 bases short and J 5 bases short, with 10 bases between. The CDR3 protein is CASSLWRGTEAFF. Here the CDR3 DNA reads TGCGCCAGCAGCTTATGGCGGGGGACTGAAGCTTTCTTT.

This clonotype was seen a few times. This rearrangement joins TRBV12-3 or TRBV12-4 to TRBJ2-7; D is possibly TRBD1 (7 bases). V dropped 6 bases and J dropped 0 bases, with 15 bases sitting between them. CDR3 length: 15 residues. The CDR3 DNA follows: TGTGCCAGCAGCCCAGGGGGAGGACTCTCCTACGAGCAGTACTTC. Protein product: CASSPGGGLSYEQYF.

This clonotype was recorded a few times. The CDR3 bases are TGTGCCAGCACGAGAGCGGGGGACTCCGATACGCAGTATTTT. Residues: CASTRAGDSDTQYF. J is TRBJ2-3 and V is TRBV12-3 or TRBV12-4, with 8 bases lining up with TRBD2. There are 14 residues in the CDR3. V lost 7 bases and J lost 6; bases outside the gene matches: 9.

This sequence joins TRBV12-3 or TRBV12-4 and TRBJ2-3; 8 positions match TRBD1. This CDR3 has 17 amino acids. V gave up 3 bases and J gave up 3 bases; unmatched junction bases: 11. The CDR3 loop reads CASSFFYEDRATDTQYF. The CDR3, as DNA: TGTGCCAGCAGTTTTTTTTATGAGGACAGGGCTACAGATACGCAGTATTTT.

The chain recombines TRBV4-1 with TRBJ1-5; 12 nucleotides match TRBD1. From germline, CDR1 is MGHRA and CDR2 YSYEKL. The CDR3 has 19 residues. Trimming cost V 1 base and J 3 bases; bases outside gene matches: 10. CDR3 in DNA: TGCGCCAGCAGCCAAGGGTACCCCGGGACAGGGGGCACCAATCAGCCCCAGCATTTT. As protein: CASSQGYPGTGGTNQPQHF.

The rearrangement uses TRBV6-1 and TRBJ2-3; D possibly corresponds to TRBD1 (5 bases). The V gene lost 6 bases and the J gene lost 3 bases, with 13 bases spanning the gap. The CDR3 is 14 amino acids. Germline-derived CDR1 and CDR2 are MNHNS and SASEGT. The CDR3 loop is CASRTRGKTDTQYF. The CDR3 coding sequence is TGTGCCAGCAGGACAAGGGGTAAGACAGATACGCAGTATTTT.

The chain is built from TRBV18 and TRBJ1-1, with 7 bases aligning to TRBD1. CDR3 size: 14 residues. In germline, CDR1 is KGHSH, CDR2 LQKENI. V lost 6 bases and J lost 8; bases outside the gene matches: 12. CDR3 DNA: TGTGCCAGCTCCCCCTCGACAGGGATGGGAGAAGCTTTCTTT. Amino acid sequence: CASSPSTGMGEAFF.

V and J are TRBV28 and TRBJ1-6; D remains ambiguous. The CDR3 covers 17 residues. V gave up 1 base and J gave up 0 bases, with 10 bases separating them. Germline-derived CDR1 and CDR2 are MDHEN and SYDVKM. The CDR3 DNA reads TGTGCCAGCAGTTTATTGCTGGGGAGCTCCTATAATTCACCCCTCCACTTT. This encodes CASSLLLGSSYNSPLHF. The full variable domain, completed using reference TRBV28 and TRBJ1-6, is DVKVTQSSRYLVKRTGEKVFLECVQDMDHENMFWYRQDPGLGLRLIYFSYDVKMKEKGDIPEGYSVSREKKERFSLILESASTNQTSMYLCASSLLLGSSYNSPLHFGNGTRLTVT.

V is TRBV27 and J is TRBJ2-1; TRBD1 or TRBD2 may be the D gene (6 bases each). Trimming stripped 7 bases from V and 10 bases from J, with 26 bases between. The CDR3 contains 16 residues. CDR1 and CDR2 from the germline V gene are MNHEY and SMNVEV (reference sequence). The CDR3 DNA reads as TGTGCCAGCAAGGGGGTTTGGGCGCTAGCGAACGGGGAGCAGTTCTTC. Protein product: CASKGVWALANGEQFF.

The rearrangement uses TRBV20-1 and TRBJ1-1; D is perhaps TRBD1 (6 bases). V gave up 5 bases and J gave up 3 bases, with 10 bases separating them. The germline CDR1 and CDR2 sequences are DFQATT and SNEGSKA (reference sequence). The CDR3 has 12 residues. The CDR3 sequence: CSAPQGYTEAFF. CDR3 DNA sequence: TGCAGTGCTCCACAGGGTTACACTGAAGCTTTCTTT.

The chain links TRBV7-8 to TRBJ2-2; TRBD2 matches at 7 bases. The junction had 6 bases not matched to a gene; V was cut back by 4 bases and J by 4 bases. CDR3 length: 15 residues. CDR1 and CDR2 (germline): SGHVS, FQNEAQ. As DNA, the CDR3 is TGTGCCAGCAGCTGGGGGGGTGGGAGCACCGGGGAGCTGTTTTTT. Translation gives CASSWGGGSTGELFF.

The chain combines TRBV15 with TRBJ2-7; 15 bases are a match to TRBD2. The CDR3 totals 20 residues. J gave up 3 bases and V 5 bases, and 17 bases lay outside the gene matches. The germline V gene encodes CDR1 LNHNV and CDR2 YYDKDF (reference sequence). CDR3 coding DNA: TGTGCCACCAGCGGGACCCCGGGACTAGCGGGAGGAAATAGGGTCTACGAGCAGTACTTC. This codes for CATSGTPGLAGGNRVYEQYF.

This chain connects TRBV6-1 to TRBJ1-1; TRBD1 aligns across 11 bases. This CDR3 contains 14 residues. Germline lookup yields CDR1 MNHNS and CDR2 SASEGT. Germline trimming cut 8 bases from V and 8 bases from J; bases unmatched to any gene: 10. CDR3 sequence reads: CASAWRTGGLEAFF. The CDR3 bases are TGTGCCAGCGCTTGGCGGACAGGGGGCTTGGAAGCTTTCTTT.

The chain is built from TRBV4-2 and TRBJ1-2; D remains unclear. Germline loops: CDR1 LGHNA, CDR2 YNFKEQ. V lost 0 bases and J lost 3, with 17 bases in between. The CDR3 has 17 amino acids. The CDR3 sequence: CASSQDRGQIPHYGYTF. The CDR3 DNA is TGTGCCAGCAGCCAAGATAGAGGCCAGATCCCCCACTATGGCTACACCTTC.

This clonotype has just a few counts. The chain links TRBV12-3 or TRBV12-4 to TRBJ2-3, with TRBD2 identical over 8 bases. V shed 5 bases and J 3 bases; nucleotides not matched to a gene: 7. This CDR3 spans 15 amino acids. The CDR3 here is CASSPAGGWTDTQYF. The CDR3 DNA is TGTGCCAGCAGTCCCGCGGGGGGTTGGACAGATACGCAGTATTTT.

The chain links TRBV12-3 or TRBV12-4 to TRBJ2-1, with D perhaps matching TRBD1 (5 bases). The CDR3 has 15 residues. The V end was cut by 2 bases, the J end by 0 bases, with 8 bases between. The CDR3 DNA reads TGTGCCAGCAGTTTAAAGGGGCTCTCCTACAATGAGCAGTTCTTC. Its translation: CASSLKGLSYNEQFF.

This clonotype occurred a few times. The chain recombines TRBV25-1 with TRBJ1-4; no clear D gene. The ends were cut back, 2 bases at V and 14 bases at J, with 9 bases in the middle. This CDR3 region has 11 residues. The germline CDR1 and CDR2 sequences are MGHDK and SYGVNS. CDR3 sequence: CASSEGRRLFF. In DNA form, the CDR3 reads TGTGCCAGCAGTGAAGGACGCCGGCTGTTTTTT.